These T cell receptor beta chains were read from a single sample in a study of cytomegalovirus exposure and HLA in healthy donors. Data came from immunoSEQ multiplex PCR; TCRdb stores just in-frame clones and leaves some out. Among approximately 160,000 clones, around 76% were seen once, and the ten largest hold approximately 1%. The sample was PBMCs. The receptor set was obtained from a woman between 40 and 55 years old in good health and CMV-seronegative. CDR3s include the opening cysteine and the closing phenylalanine or tryptophan. A D gene is named only where the DNA matches it firmly. Expanded clones get a size class; other rows say once, few or many, or leave the size out.

j_call	d_call	v_call	clone_size	cdr3_nt	cdr3_aa
TRBJ2-7	-	TRBV6-5	-	TGTGCCAGCAGTTACAGGGACTCCTTTTTTCCCTACGAGCAGTACTTC	CASSYRDSFFPYEQYF
TRBJ1-1	-	TRBV5-1	-	TGCGCCAGCAGGGAGGGTGGGTCGAACACTGAAGCTTTCTTT	CASREGGSNTEAFF
TRBJ1-3	-	TRBV2	-	TGTGCCAGCAGTGAAGCAGGGGCTGTCCGAAACACCATATATTTT	CASSEAGAVRNTIYF
TRBJ1-2	-	TRBV7-9	-	TGTGCCAGCAGCTTAGATGTCGAGTGGGGCTACACCTTC	CASSLDVEWGYTF
TRBJ2-7	-	TRBV30	-	TGTGCCGGACTCCGGGAGACACATACGAAGCAGTACTTC	CAGLRETHTKQYF
TRBJ1-3	-	TRBV2	once	TGTGCCAGCAGTGATGCCCTAGAAGGAAACACCATATATTTT	CASSDALEGNTIYF
TRBJ2-3	-	TRBV7-6	once	TGTGCCAGCAGCTTAGCGGCAAAACAGGGTCCAGATACGCAGTATTTT	CASSLAAKQGPDTQYF
TRBJ1-5	-	TRBV30	-	TGTGCCTGGAGTGTCGGGGACTGGGGTCAGCCCCAGCATTTT	CAWSVGDWGQPQHF
TRBJ2-3	TRBD2	TRBV6-5	-	TGTGCCAGCAGTTACGATAGCGGGAGATCCACAGATACGCAGTATTTT	CASSYDSGRSTDTQYF
TRBJ2-1	TRBD2	TRBV11-3	-	TGTGCCAGCAGCACCCGGACTAGCGGGAGTGGGAATGAGCAGTTCTTC	CASSTRTSGSGNEQFF
TRBJ2-1	-	TRBV5-1	few	TGCGCCAGCAGCCCCGAAACTCACAATGAGCAGTTCTTC	CASSPETHNEQFF
TRBJ1-1	-	TRBV10-3	-	TGTGCCATCAGTCTAAGCGCAGGGGACACTGAAGCTTTCTTT	CAISLSAGDTEAFF
TRBJ2-7	-	TRBV19	-	TGTGCCAGTAGTCCGACAGGAACATACGAGCAGTACTTC	CASSPTGTYEQYF
TRBJ2-7	TRBD2	TRBV27	-	TGTGCCAGCAGTTTAGGAACTAGCGGTTCCTACGAGCAGTACTTC	CASSLGTSGSYEQYF
TRBJ2-5	TRBD2	TRBV5-8	-	TGTGCCAGCAGCTCCCGGGACTACTTTCAAGAGACCCAGTACTTC	CASSSRDYFQETQYF
TRBJ2-2	TRBD2	TRBV7-3	few	TGTGCCAGCAGCGCGCGGGAGTGGCGCACCGGGGAGCTGTTTTTT	CASSAREWRTGELFF
TRBJ2-5	-	TRBV27	-	TGTGCCAGCAGTTGGGCGGGCAGGCAAGAGACCCAGTACTTC	CASSWAGRQETQYF
TRBJ2-7	TRBD1	TRBV7-9	-	TGTGCCAGCAGCCAGGGGGCGGGCCTCGAGCAGTACTTC	CASSQGAGLEQYF
TRBJ1-2	TRBD1	TRBV28	-	TGTGCCAGCAGTTCCCCCTCGACAGGGGACGACTATGGCTACACCTTC	CASSSPSTGDDYGYTF
TRBJ1-3	-	TRBV7-2	few	TGTGCCAGCAGCCCCCGAGGCTTACGGGGAGGAAACACCATATATTTT	CASSPRGLRGGNTIYF
TRBJ2-1	TRBD2	TRBV2	-	TGTGCCAGCAGCCGCCCCACTAGCGGGAGGTCTTCCTACAATGAGCAGTTCTTC	CASSRPTSGRSSYNEQFF
TRBJ2-5	TRBD2	TRBV5-1	-	TGCGCCAGCAGCTTGTTTCCGGGAGGTGGTTCGGAGACCCAGTACTTC	CASSLFPGGGSETQYF
TRBJ1-1	TRBD1	TRBV6-4	-	TGTGCCAGCAGAGAACAGGGGGAAACTGAAGCTTTCTTT	CASREQGETEAFF
TRBJ1-2	-	TRBV19	-	TGTGCCAGTAGTAAGGGGGACTATGGCTACACCTTC	CASSKGDYGYTF
TRBJ2-2	TRBD2	TRBV27	few	TGTGCCAGCAGTTTAGGACTAGCGGTCCGCACCGGGGAGCTGTTTTTT	CASSLGLAVRTGELFF
TRBJ1-5	TRBD1	TRBV7-2	-	TGTGCCAGCAGCTGGAAGGGGGGACAGGGGACAAATCAGCCCCAGCATTTT	CASSWKGGQGTNQPQHF
TRBJ2-5	-	TRBV29-1	-	TGCAGCGTTAGGGGGATAGAGACCCAGTACTTC	CSVRGIETQYF
TRBJ1-1	-	TRBV28	-	TGTGCCAGCAGTTTATCCCAGGGGAACACTGAAGCTTTCTTT	CASSLSQGNTEAFF
TRBJ2-4	-	TRBV2	-	TGTGCCAGCCGACAGGAACTAGCCAAAAACATTCAGTACTTC	CASRQELAKNIQYF
TRBJ1-6	TRBD1	TRBV9	-	TGTGCCAGCAGCGTAAATCAGGGGGCGAATTCACCCCTCCACTTT	CASSVNQGANSPLHF
TRBJ1-2	TRBD1	TRBV14	-	TGTGCCAGCAGCCCCGACAGGGGTCGGGGCTACACCTTC	CASSPDRGRGYTF
TRBJ2-3	-	TRBV6-1	-	TGTGCCAGCAGTGAAGCGGCAGGCACAGATACGCAGTATTTT	CASSEAAGTDTQYF
TRBJ2-7	-	TRBV18	-	TGTGCCAGCTCACCACCCGTCCTCACTGACGAGCAGTACTTC	CASSPPVLTDEQYF
TRBJ1-6	-	TRBV5-1	-	TGCGCCAGCAGCTTGGTCCAGGAATTGTCACCCCTCCACTTT	CASSLVQELSPLHF
TRBJ1-5	-	TRBV6-1	-	TGTGCCAGCAGCGACAGATCCAATCAGCCCCAGCATTTT	CASSDRSNQPQHF
TRBJ2-7	-	TRBV5-1	-	TGCGCCAGCAGCTTAAGGAGTGTGGGCTCCTACGAGCAGTACTTC	CASSLRSVGSYEQYF
TRBJ2-3	TRBD2	TRBV25-1	-	TGTGCCAGCAGTGAATCTAGCGGGAGTAGAGCAGATACGCAGTATTTT	CASSESSGSRADTQYF
TRBJ2-3	TRBD2	TRBV6-5	-	TGTGCCAGCACCCTTGGCGGGAGGGACACAGATACGCAGTATTTT	CASTLGGRDTDTQYF
TRBJ2-5	TRBD2	TRBV6-1	-	TGTGCCAGCAGTTGGTCCGGGGGGGAGACCCAGTACTTC	CASSWSGGETQYF
TRBJ1-1	-	TRBV5-4	few	TGTGCCAGCAGCTTGGGACTCTCGAACACTGAAGCTTTCTTT	CASSLGLSNTEAFF
TRBJ2-1	-	TRBV9	-	TGTGCCAGCGGAGTACAGGACAATGAGCAGTTCTTC	CASGVQDNEQFF
TRBJ2-7	TRBD2	TRBV6-6	-	TGTGCCAGCAGTTACTCGGCGGGAGTGGGCTACGAGCAGTACTTC	CASSYSAGVGYEQYF
TRBJ1-5	-	TRBV6-5	-	TGTGCCAGCAGCGCAAAAGGAGCTAGCAATCAGCCCCAGCATTTT	CASSAKGASNQPQHF
TRBJ1-5	TRBD1	TRBV6-1	-	TGTGCCAGCAGTGGAAGGACAGGGTGGAATCAGCCCCAGCATTTT	CASSGRTGWNQPQHF
TRBJ1-2	TRBD1	TRBV5-4	-	TGTGCCAGCAGCTTGGAGGGTGAGGGGGCGTATGGCTACACCTTC	CASSLEGEGAYGYTF
TRBJ1-1	-	TRBV30	-	TGTGCCTGGAGTCTGACAGAATATGAAGCTTTCTTT	CAWSLTEYEAFF
TRBJ2-1	TRBD2	TRBV25-1	-	TGTGCCAGCGGAATTTCCACTAGCGGGAGATCGAATGAGCAGTTCTTC	CASGISTSGRSNEQFF
TRBJ2-2	-	TRBV27	few	TGTGCCAGCAGTTTAGCTAGCGACGGGGAGCTGTTTTTT	CASSLASDGELFF
TRBJ1-1	TRBD1	TRBV9	few	TGTGCCAGTAAAGGCACAGGGGCCGGGGAAACTGAAGCTTTCTTT	CASKGTGAGETEAFF
TRBJ2-1	TRBD1	TRBV19	-	TGTGCCAGTAGTCCCCGACCCGGACAGGGGAACTACAATGAGCAGTTCTTC	CASSPRPGQGNYNEQFF
TRBJ1-1	TRBD1	TRBV14	-	TGTGCCAGCAGCCAGCGGACAGGGACGGGGAACACTGAAGCTTTCTTT	CASSQRTGTGNTEAFF